The next 18 T cell receptor beta chains were all read from a single sample in a study of shared clonotypes between healthy human individuals. Generated by immunoSEQ multiplex PCR, the TCRdb table keeps only in-frame clones and is missing some. The repertoire has about 2.3 million clones, 85% to 95% of them found once; the top ten carry 0.3% to 0.45%. Sequencing input: naive CD4+ T cells from PBMCs. Subset denoted: CD45RA+ positively selected. The receptors were sampled from a man between 18 and 29 years old in good health. Some clones in this sample may be carry-over from other donors' samples.

This clone was seen only a few times. V is TRBV5-1 and J is TRBJ1-1; TRBD1 matches 7 bases. V trimming: 2 bases; J trimming: 8 bases; junction bases outside the gene matches: 6. Germline CDR1 and CDR2: SGHRS and YFSETQ. The CDR3 covers 13 residues. In DNA, the CDR3 is TGCGCCAGCAGCTTCCGACAGGGCGAGGAAGCTTTCTTT. Encoded protein: CASSFRQGEEAFF.

This chain joins TRBV28 and TRBJ1-2; D might be TRBD1 (6 bases). The V end was cut by 4 bases, the J end by 2 bases, with 11 bases between. The CDR3 covers 14 residues. Germline loops: CDR1 MDHEN, CDR2 SYDVKM. The CDR3 reads CASSSEGGNYGYTF. CDR3 in DNA: TGTGCCAGCAGTTCCGAGGGGGGGAACTATGGCTACACCTTC.

This clone appeared once. V and J are TRBV7-2 and TRBJ2-7; D not resolved. CDR3 length equals 12 residues. Germline CDR1 SGHTA, CDR2 FQGNSA. With 2 bases removed from V and 4 bases from J, the gap between germline ends came to 6 bases. CDR3 in amino acids: CASSLIHYEQYF. CDR3 sequence (DNA): TGTGCCAGCAGCTTAATCCATTACGAGCAGTACTTC. Complete variable domain (other parts from reference TRBV7-2 and TRBJ2-7): GAGVSQSPSNKVTEKGKDVELRCDPISGHTALYWYRQSLGQGLEFLIYFQGNSAPDKSGLPSDRFSAERTGGSVSTLTIQRTQQEDSAVYLCASSLIHYEQYFGPGTRLTVT.

V is TRBV7-6 and J is TRBJ2-5; D uncertain. The germline CDR1 and CDR2 sequences are SGHVS and FNYEAQ. V dropped 0 bases and J dropped 5 bases, with 7 bases sitting between them. This CDR3 spans 13 amino acids. CDR3 DNA: TGTGCCAGCAGCTTAGCGTGGGCGGAGACCCAGTACTTC. It translates to CASSLAWAETQYF.

The gene calls are TRBV5-1 and TRBJ2-6, with 7 bases identical to TRBD2. This CDR3 comprises 17 residues. J gave up 0 bases and V 1 base, and 4 bases lay outside the gene matches. CDR1 SGHRS and CDR2 YFSETQ come from the germline V gene. This CDR3 is CASSLSAGDSGANVLTF. CDR3 sequence (DNA): TGCGCCAGCAGCTTGAGCGCGGGAGACTCTGGGGCCAACGTCCTGACTTTC.

This chain links TRBV5-1 with TRBJ2-2; 15 bases match TRBD2. Germline V gene data show CDR1 as SGHRS and CDR2 as YFSETQ. Losses at the gene ends were 3 bases for V and 6 bases for J; bases not matched to a gene: 3. CDR3 size: 16 residues. The CDR3, as DNA: TGCGCCAGCAGCTGGACTAGCGGGAGGGGGTCCGGGGAGCTGTTTTTT. Translated, it gives CASSWTSGRGSGELFF. The full variable domain, with the rest looked up from reference TRBV5-1 and TRBJ2-2, is KAGVTQTPRYLIKTRGQQVTLSCSPISGHRSVSWYQQTPGQGLQFLFEYFSETQRNKGNFPGRFSGRQFSNSRSEMNVSTLELGDSALYLCASSWTSGRGSGELFFGEGSRLTVL.

This clone was counted only a few times. The chain recombines TRBV2 with TRBJ1-1; D might be TRBD1 (5 bases). The V gene lost 10 bases and the J gene lost 6 bases, with 15 bases spanning the gap. This CDR3 contains 12 residues. The germline CDR1 and CDR2 sequences are SNHLY and FYNNEI. CDR3 sequence reads: CAIGGDAAEAFF. CDR3 nucleotides: TGTGCCATCGGGGGGGATGCGGCTGAAGCTTTCTTT.

The gene calls are TRBV10-3 and TRBJ1-1; TRBD1 might be the D (5 bases). The CDR3 length is 15 residues. Trimming stripped 3 bases from V and 0 bases from J, with 11 bases between. Germline lookup yields CDR1 ENHRY and CDR2 SYGVKD. Here the CDR3 reads CAISERSGLNTEAFF. The CDR3 DNA follows: TGTGCCATCAGTGAACGCTCAGGGTTGAACACTGAAGCTTTCTTT.

The gene calls are TRBV19 and TRBJ1-2; 9 bases are shared with TRBD1. This CDR3 region has 15 residues. V lost 7 bases and J lost 4; bases outside the gene matches: 10. CDR1 is LNHDA and CDR2 is SQIVND in the germline V gene (reference sequence). The CDR3 nucleotides read TGTGCCAGTACCGCACAGGACAGGGGCGGCTATGGCTACACCTTC. It yields the protein CASTAQDRGGYGYTF.

The chain has TRBV4-2 and TRBJ2-1; 11 bases are shared with TRBD2. CDR3 length equals 16 residues. The V gene end was trimmed by 4 bases and the J gene end by 5 bases; junction bases not matched to a gene: 7. CDR1 and CDR2 from the germline V gene are LGHNA and YNFKEQ. The CDR3 nucleotides read TGTGCCAGCAGCCGGCACACTAGCGGGAGAAACAATGAGCAGTTCTTC. The encoded protein is CASSRHTSGRNNEQFF.

The chain employs TRBV7-9 and TRBJ1-1; the D gene is possibly TRBD1 (5 bases). CDR1 is SEHNR, CDR2 FQNEAQ, per germline (reference sequence). The length of the CDR3 is 15 residues. Trimming shortened V by 5 bases and J by 4 bases, and 17 bases separated the two germline ends. Written as DNA, the CDR3 is TGTGCCAGCAGCCCACCCGGGCGGGGGAGCACTGAAGCTTTCTTT. Protein product: CASSPPGRGSTEAFF.

In its sample, this clone was seen once. This sequence joins TRBV6-6 and TRBJ1-3, with 10 bases lining up with TRBD1. The CDR3 is 16 amino acids. CDR1 and CDR2 from the germline V gene are MNHNY and SVGAGI (reference sequence). The trim removed 4 bases at V and 4 bases at J, leaving 7 bases unmatched. The DNA for the CDR3 is TGTGCCAGCAGTTCCCTACCGGGACAGGGGGGAAACACCATATATTTT. Amino acid sequence: CASSSLPGQGGNTIYF.

The chain couples TRBV7-2 to TRBJ2-7; TRBD2 aligns across 12 bases. The CDR3 contains 15 residues. V was pared by 9 bases and J by 2 bases, with 8 bases of the junction left unmatched. Germline CDR1 and CDR2: SGHTA and FQGNSA. DNA of the CDR3: TGTGCCAGTAGCAAGGGACTAGCGGGTCCCTACGAGCAGTACTTC. Protein: CASSKGLAGPYEQYF.

The chain combines TRBV28 with TRBJ2-7; 15 bases align to TRBD2. This CDR3 contains 18 residues. The V gene end was trimmed by 4 bases and the J gene end by 5 bases; junction bases not matched to a gene: 12. The germline CDR1 and CDR2 sequences are MDHEN and SYDVKM. CDR3 sequence: CASSSIYGTSGRIHEQYF. The CDR3, as DNA: TGTGCCAGCAGTTCTATATACGGGACTAGCGGGAGGATTCACGAGCAGTACTTC.

The CDR3 sequence: CASSRDGDYGYTF. In nucleotides, the CDR3 is TGTGCCAGCAGCCGAGACGGTGACTATGGCTACACCTTC. The chain recombines TRBV5-5 with TRBJ1-2; D gene unclear. Germline V lookup: CDR1 SGHKS, CDR2 YYEKEE (reference sequence). The CDR3 runs 13 residues. Trimming took off 4 bases at V and 3 bases at J, with 10 bases between the two ends. Full variable domain (rest looked up from reference TRBV5-5 and TRBJ1-2): DAGVTQSPTHLIKTRGQQVTLRCSPISGHKSVSWYQQVLGQGPQFIFQYYEKEERGRGNFPDRFSARQFPNYSSELNVNALLLGDSALYLCASSRDGDYGYTFGSGTRLTVV.

The chain employs TRBV29-1 and TRBJ2-1; the D gene is possibly TRBD2 (6 bases). The CDR3 is 14 amino acids. Per germline, CDR1 SQVTM and CDR2 ANQGSEA. V gave up 4 bases and J gave up 3 bases, with 13 bases separating them. CDR3 protein: CSVVGGEIYNEQFF. The CDR3 DNA is TGCAGCGTTGTTGGCGGGGAGATCTACAATGAGCAGTTCTTC.

The chain combines TRBV7-6 with TRBJ1-3, with D perhaps TRBD1 (6 bases). The germline CDR1 and CDR2 sequences are SGHVS and FNYEAQ. This CDR3 contains 16 residues. The germline V and J ends were trimmed by 5 bases and 0 bases, with 14 bases remaining between them. The CDR3 sequence is CASSVYYRDSGNTIYF. Here the CDR3 DNA reads TGTGCCAGCAGCGTATATTACAGGGACTCTGGAAACACCATATATTTT. Full variable domain (outside the CDR3, taken from reference TRBV7-6 and TRBJ1-3): GAGVSQSPRYKVTKRGQDVALRCDPISGHVSLYWYRQALGQGPEFLTYFNYEAQQDKSGLPNDRFSAERPEGSISTLTIQRTEQRDSAMYRCASSVYYRDSGNTIYFGEGSWLTVV.

CDR3 nucleotide sequence: TGTGCCAGCAGCTTAGGAGGAGGCAGGGGAGCAGAAGCTTTCTTT. As protein: CASSLGGGRGAEAFF. The V call is TRBV7-9, the J call TRBJ1-1, with D tentatively TRBD1 (6 bases). V gave up 1 base and J gave up 8 bases, with 17 bases separating them. The length of the CDR3 is 15 residues. CDR1 and CDR2 (germline): SEHNR, FQNEAQ (reference sequence).